What follows is one T cell receptor beta chain and its context. Its antigen has not been determined. Base quality data are lacking; no much larger clone is found one base away. The data were obtained in a study of OX40 agonist ivuxolimab in advanced cancers. With regard to the full study: Ivuxolimab was an agonistic, fully human IgG2 monoclonal antibody directed against OX40 (CD134), a costimulatory receptor. Of the 50 to 55 dose-escalation patients, hepatocellular carcinoma was present in around 20, melanoma in around 15, renal cell carcinoma in 9 and head and neck cancer in 9. Peripheral TCRbeta sequencing was intended to test whether TCR sequence diversity was altered and clonal T-cell expansion was caused by ivuxolimab. Intravenous ivuxolimab was administered to patients every 2 weeks at six dose levels: 0.01, 0.1, 0.3, 1.5, 3 and 10 mg/kg. In the dose-escalation cohort, around four fifths of patients were male, and the mean age was around 60 years, with a range of about 23 to 85. Prior anti-PD-1, anti-PD-L1 or anti-CTLA-4 therapy was permitted, and checkpoint inhibitors had been received by around 39% of dose-escalation patients. The paper reports the monotherapy dose-escalation portion (N = 52 patients) of the phase I ivuxolimab trial. Partial responses occurred in three dose-escalation patients: two with cutaneous melanoma and one with hepatocellular carcinoma.

What the authors observed across the whole study: The antigen specificity of the clonally expanded peripheral T cells was not determined. After ivuxolimab, more expanded clones were found on average in CD8+ T cells than in CD4+ T cells. Low levels of normalized T-cell clonal expansion were also seen in some patients who did not respond. At doses of 0.1 to 3.0 mg/kg, clonal expansion of both CD4+ and CD8+ blood T cells was observed from baseline to week 6. In the 0.1-3.0 mg/kg groups, partial responders had among the lowest normalized peripheral clonal expansion, particularly in CD8+ T cells.

The trial excluded patients who had a history of autoimmune disease or were on systemic immunosuppression. Peripheral blood for TCR sequencing was collected from all dose cohorts at baseline, on cycle 4 day 1, and on cycle 7 day 1. Samples came from an open-label, multicenter, first-in-human phase I dose-escalation trial of ivuxolimab. Adults with locally advanced or metastatic melanoma, renal cell, hepatocellular, or head and neck squamous cell carcinoma were enrolled in the trial. Before TCR sequencing, CD4+ T cells and CD8+ T cells were sorted from peripheral blood as separate populations. Genomic DNA was isolated from the sorted cells so that the TCRbeta CDR3 region could be sequenced. The immunoSEQ Assay was used to sequence the TCRbeta CDR3 regions. Drawn from immuneACCESS, this table holds only the in-frame rearrangements with V and J called that TCRdb kept. Clones are partly lost; checked studies trace under half to an unresolved V gene and leave the rest unexplained. This sample lists some 110,000 clones; about nine tenths were detected once. Approximately 0.52% of the sample belongs to the ten largest clones.

The receptor was derived from an adult with an advanced solid tumor such as melanoma, head and neck, liver or kidney cancer. This specimen consisted of CD4+ or CD8+ T cells sorted from blood, obtained in a trial of the OX40 agonist ivuxolimab.

The CDR3 loop reads CASSRGQGSDTGELFF. The DNA sequence follows: TGCGCCAGCAGCCGAGGACAGGGGTCGGACACCGGGGAGCTGTTTTTT. The chain employs TRBV5-1 and TRBJ2-2, with 9 middle bases fitting TRBD1. V is cut back by 4 bases and J by 3 bases, with 7 bases in the junction unmatched. The CDR3 has 16 amino acids, counting the end cysteine and phenylalanine. Of the read, only the CDR3 DNA is kept; its 48 bases are in frame from base 1. CDR1 and CDR2, looked up from the germline V gene, are SGHRS and YFSETQ.